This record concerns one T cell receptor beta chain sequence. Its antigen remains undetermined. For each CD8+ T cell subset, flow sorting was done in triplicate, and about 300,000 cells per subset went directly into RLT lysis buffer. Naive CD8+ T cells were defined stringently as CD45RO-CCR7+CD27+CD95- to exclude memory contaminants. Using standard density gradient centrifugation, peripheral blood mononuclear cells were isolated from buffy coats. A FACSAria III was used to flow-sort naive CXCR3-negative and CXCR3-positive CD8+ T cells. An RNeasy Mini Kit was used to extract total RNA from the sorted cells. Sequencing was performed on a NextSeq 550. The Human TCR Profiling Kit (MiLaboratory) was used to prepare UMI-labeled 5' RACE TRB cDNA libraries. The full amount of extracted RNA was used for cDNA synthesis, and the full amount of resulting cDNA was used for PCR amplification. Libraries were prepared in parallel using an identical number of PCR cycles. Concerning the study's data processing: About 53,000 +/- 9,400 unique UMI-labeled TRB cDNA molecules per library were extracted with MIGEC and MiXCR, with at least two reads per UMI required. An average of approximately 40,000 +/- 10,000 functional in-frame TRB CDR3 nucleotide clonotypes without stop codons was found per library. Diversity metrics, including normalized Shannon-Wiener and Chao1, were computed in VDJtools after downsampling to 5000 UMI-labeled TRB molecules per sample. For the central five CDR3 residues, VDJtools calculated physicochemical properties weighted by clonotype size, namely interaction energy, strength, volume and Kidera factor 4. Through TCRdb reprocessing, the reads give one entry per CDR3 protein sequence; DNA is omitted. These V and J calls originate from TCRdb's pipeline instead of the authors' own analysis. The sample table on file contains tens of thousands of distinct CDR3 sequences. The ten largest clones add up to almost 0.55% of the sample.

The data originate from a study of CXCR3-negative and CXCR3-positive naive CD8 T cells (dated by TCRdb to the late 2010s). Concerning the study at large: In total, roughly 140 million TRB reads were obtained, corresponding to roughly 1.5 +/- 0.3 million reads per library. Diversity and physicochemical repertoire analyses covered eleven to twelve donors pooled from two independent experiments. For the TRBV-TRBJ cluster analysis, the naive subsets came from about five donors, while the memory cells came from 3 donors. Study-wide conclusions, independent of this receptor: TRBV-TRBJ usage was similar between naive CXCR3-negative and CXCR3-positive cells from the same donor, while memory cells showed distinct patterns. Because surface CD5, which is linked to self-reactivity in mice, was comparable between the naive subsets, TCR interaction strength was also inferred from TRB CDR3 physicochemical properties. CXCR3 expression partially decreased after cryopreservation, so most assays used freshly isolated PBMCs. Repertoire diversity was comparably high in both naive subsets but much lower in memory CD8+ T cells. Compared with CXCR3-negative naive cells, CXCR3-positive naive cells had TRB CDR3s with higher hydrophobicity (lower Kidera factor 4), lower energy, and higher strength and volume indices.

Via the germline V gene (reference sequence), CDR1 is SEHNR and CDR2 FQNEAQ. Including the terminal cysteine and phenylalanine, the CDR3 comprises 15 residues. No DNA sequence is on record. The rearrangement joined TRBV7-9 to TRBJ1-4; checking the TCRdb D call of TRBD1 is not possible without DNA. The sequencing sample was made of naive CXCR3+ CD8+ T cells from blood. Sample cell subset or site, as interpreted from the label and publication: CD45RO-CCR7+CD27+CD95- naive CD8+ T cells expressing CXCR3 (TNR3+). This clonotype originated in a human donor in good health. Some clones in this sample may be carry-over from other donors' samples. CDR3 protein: CASSFRDRGREKLFF.